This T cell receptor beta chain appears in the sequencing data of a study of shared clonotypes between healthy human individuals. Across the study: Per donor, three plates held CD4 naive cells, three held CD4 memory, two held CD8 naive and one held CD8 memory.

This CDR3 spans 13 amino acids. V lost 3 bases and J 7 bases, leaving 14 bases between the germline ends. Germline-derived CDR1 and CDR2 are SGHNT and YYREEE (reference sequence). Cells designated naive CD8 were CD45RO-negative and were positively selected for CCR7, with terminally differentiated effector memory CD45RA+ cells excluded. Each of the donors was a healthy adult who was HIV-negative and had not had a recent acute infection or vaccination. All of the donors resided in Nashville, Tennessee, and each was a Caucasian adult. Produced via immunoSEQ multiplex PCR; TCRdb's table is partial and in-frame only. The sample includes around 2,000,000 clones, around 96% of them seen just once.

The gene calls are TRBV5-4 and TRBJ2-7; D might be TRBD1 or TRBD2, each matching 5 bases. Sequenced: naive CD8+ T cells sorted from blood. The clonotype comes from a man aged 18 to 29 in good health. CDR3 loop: CASSSGTGLEQYF. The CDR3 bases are TGTGCCAGCAGCTCCGGGACGGGCTTGGAGCAGTACTTC.